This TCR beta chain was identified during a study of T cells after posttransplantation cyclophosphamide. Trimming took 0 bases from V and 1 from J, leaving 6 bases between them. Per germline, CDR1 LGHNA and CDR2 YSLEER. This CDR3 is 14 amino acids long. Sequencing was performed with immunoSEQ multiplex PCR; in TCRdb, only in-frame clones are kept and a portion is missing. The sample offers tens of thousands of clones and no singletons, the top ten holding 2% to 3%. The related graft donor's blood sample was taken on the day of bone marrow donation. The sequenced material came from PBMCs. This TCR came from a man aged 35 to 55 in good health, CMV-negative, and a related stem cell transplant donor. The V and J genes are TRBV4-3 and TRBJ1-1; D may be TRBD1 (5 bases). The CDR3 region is CASSQDRANTEAFF. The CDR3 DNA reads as TGCGCCAGCAGCCAAGACAGGGCGAACACTGAAGCTTTCTTT.